The 14 T cell receptor beta chains below come from one sample, sequenced in a study of shared clonotypes between healthy human individuals (dated by TCRdb to the early 2020s). The library relied on the immunoSEQ multiplex PCR assay. TCRdb holds this immuneACCESS table with in-frame rearrangements only. Some clones are missing; in checked studies, unresolved V genes explain under half, and the rest has no known cause. This sample lists approximately 980,000 clones; less than 85% were detected once. The ten largest clones take up around 1.4% of the sample. Specimen: memory CD4+ T cells sorted from blood. Read against the paper, the sample's cell subset or site label means: CD45RA-negative fraction. All receptors derive from a man between 18 and 35 years old in good health.

This clone appeared once. The chain has TRBV7-9 and TRBJ1-1; tentative D call: TRBD1 (5 bases). Trimming pared 5 bases from V and 10 bases from J, leaving 14 bases between. This CDR3 spans 12 amino acids. Germline V gives CDR1 SEHNR, CDR2 FQNEAQ (reference sequence). The CDR3, as DNA: TGTGCCAGCAGCGCTCTGGGGGGAGGAGCTTTCTTT. Protein: CASSALGGGAFF.

This clone was picked up one time. The V and J genes are TRBV10-3 and TRBJ2-2, with 7 bases that match TRBD2. This CDR3 is built from 17 residues. The trim removed 6 bases at V and 0 bases at J, leaving 10 bases unmatched. Germline CDR1 reads ENHRY; CDR2 reads SYGVKD. The CDR3 sequence is CAISSPGTTTNTGELFF. CDR3 in DNA: TGTGCCATCAGCTCACCCGGGACTACCACGAACACCGGGGAGCTGTTTTTT.

This chain links TRBV28 with TRBJ1-5; D call uncertain. Germline CDR1 reads MDHEN; CDR2 reads SYDVKM. V lost 3 bases to trimming and J lost 7 bases, with 13 bases between them. The CDR3 is 14 residues long. The CDR3 DNA reads as TGTGCCAGCAGTTTCTTGCGGTTTGGCCAGCCCCAGCATTTT. It codes for CASSFLRFGQPQHF.

The chain links TRBV11-2 to TRBJ1-1; D remains unclear. CDR1 is SGHAT, CDR2 FQNNGV, per germline. Trimming stripped 5 bases from V and 1 base from J, with 8 bases between. This CDR3 has 13 residues. The CDR3 here is CASSRQANTEAFF. The DNA for the CDR3 is TGTGCCAGCAGCCGCCAAGCGAACACTGAAGCTTTCTTT.

The chain uses TRBV27 and TRBJ2-1, with D possibly matching TRBD1 (6 bases). Germline loops: CDR1 MNHEY, CDR2 SMNVEV (reference sequence). The V and J ends lost 3 bases and 7 bases respectively, with 22 bases between them. The CDR3 has 17 amino acids. The chain's CDR3 is CASSFSRDTLRRNEQFF. DNA for the CDR3: TGTGCCAGCAGTTTTAGTAGGGACACGCTCCGAAGGAATGAGCAGTTCTTC.

This chain joins TRBV11-1 and TRBJ2-1, with 8 nucleotides matching TRBD1. With V trimmed by 5 bases and J by 5 bases, 14 bases remained unmatched. Germline values: CDR1 SGHAT, CDR2 FQDESV (reference sequence). This CDR3 region has 17 residues. The CDR3 loop is CASSPRDRRQGNNEQFF. The DNA of the CDR3 is TGTGCCAGCAGCCCCAGGGACAGGCGTCAGGGTAACAATGAGCAGTTCTTC.

This chain joins TRBV19 and TRBJ2-5, with 8 positions matching TRBD1. Germline CDR1 is LNHDA and CDR2 is SQIVND (reference sequence). The V segment lost 8 bases and the J segment 2 bases; nucleotides outside the gene matches: 4. CDR3 length: 13 amino acids. The CDR3 DNA follows: TGTGCCAGTCGTGACAGGGGACAAGAGACCCAGTACTTC. Translation gives CASRDRGQETQYF.

Regarding this clone: A clone one base away is much larger, so this may be a read error. Additional DNA sequences in this sample encode the identical CDR3. This rearrangement joins TRBV7-3 to TRBJ1-1; no firm D call. The CDR3 has 13 amino acids. Germline V gives CDR1 SGHTA, CDR2 FQGTGA. V gave up 0 bases and J gave up 3 bases, with 5 bases separating them. CDR3 sequence reads: CASSLTRDTEAFF. In nucleotides, the CDR3 is TGTGCCAGCAGCTTAACGAGGGACACTGAAGCTTTCTTT.

As concerns this clone: Other DNA sequences in this sample translate to the same CDR3. The rearrangement uses TRBV6-1 and TRBJ1-5; unclear D gene. CDR1 and CDR2 from the germline V gene are MNHNS and SASEGT. The V end lost 0 bases, the J end lost 4 bases, and 7 bases lay between the germline ends. The CDR3 covers 14 residues. In DNA form, the CDR3 reads TGTGCCAGCAGTGAAGCGGGCGGAAATCAGCCCCAGCATTTT. This codes for CASSEAGGNQPQHF.

This clone has only one observation. The chain has TRBV18 and TRBJ2-2; 10 bases are shared with TRBD1. The CDR3 consists of 15 residues. CDR1 KGHSH and CDR2 LQKENI come from the germline V gene. Unmatched junction bases numbered 1, after V lost 1 base and J lost 5 bases. CDR3 residues: CASSPRTGGTGELFF. CDR3 DNA sequence: TGTGCCAGCTCACCACGGACAGGGGGGACCGGGGAGCTGTTTTTT. Using reference TRBV18 and TRBJ2-2 for the parts outside the CDR3, the full variable domain is NAGVMQNPRHLVRRRGQEARLRCSPMKGHSHVYWYRQLPEEGLKFMVYLQKENIIDESGMPKERFSAEFPKEGPSILRIQQVVRGDSAAYFCASSPRTGGTGELFFGEGSRLTVL.

The J gene is TRBJ2-3, the V gene TRBV7-2, with D unresolved. Trimming removed 4 bases from V and 6 bases from J, with 14 bases in between. This CDR3 region has 14 residues. Germline V CDR1 and CDR2: SGHTA, FQGNSA. Written as DNA, the CDR3 is TGTGCCAGCAGCTCCAGAAGTCAAGGGGATACGCAGTATTTT. Protein: CASSSRSQGDTQYF.

The rearrangement uses TRBV7-9 and TRBJ1-4; 7 bases are shared with TRBD1. CDR1 is SEHNR, CDR2 FQNEAQ, per germline (reference sequence). V shed 5 bases and J 3 bases; nucleotides not matched to a gene: 6. The CDR3 covers 15 residues. The CDR3 reads CASSTPTGPNEKLFF. The CDR3 DNA reads as TGTGCCAGCAGCACCCCGACAGGGCCTAATGAAAAACTGTTTTTT.

V and J are TRBV5-6 and TRBJ1-3; no reliable D call. Trimming removed 4 bases from V and 9 bases from J, with 14 bases in between. The CDR3 is 13 residues long. The germline gives CDR1 SGHDT, CDR2 YYEEEE. Here the CDR3 DNA reads TGTGCCAGCAGCCGGGCAGGAAAGTCCACCATATATTTT. Its protein is CASSRAGKSTIYF. The entire variable domain, with the rest obtained from reference TRBV5-6 and TRBJ1-3, is as follows: DAGVTQSPTHLIKTRGQQVTLRCSPKSGHDTVSWYQQALGQGPQFIFQYYEEEERQRGNFPDRFSGHQFPNYSSELNVNALLLGDSALYLCASSRAGKSTIYFGEGSWLTVV.

The CDR3 nucleotides are TGTGCCAGCTCACGAGAGAGCTCCTATAATTCACCCCTCCACTTT. This encodes CASSRESSYNSPLHF. The J gene is TRBJ1-6, the V gene TRBV18; D is uncertain. This CDR3 comprises 15 residues. CDR1 and CDR2 (germline): KGHSH, LQKENI. The germline V and J ends were trimmed by 4 bases and 0 bases, with 7 bases remaining between them.